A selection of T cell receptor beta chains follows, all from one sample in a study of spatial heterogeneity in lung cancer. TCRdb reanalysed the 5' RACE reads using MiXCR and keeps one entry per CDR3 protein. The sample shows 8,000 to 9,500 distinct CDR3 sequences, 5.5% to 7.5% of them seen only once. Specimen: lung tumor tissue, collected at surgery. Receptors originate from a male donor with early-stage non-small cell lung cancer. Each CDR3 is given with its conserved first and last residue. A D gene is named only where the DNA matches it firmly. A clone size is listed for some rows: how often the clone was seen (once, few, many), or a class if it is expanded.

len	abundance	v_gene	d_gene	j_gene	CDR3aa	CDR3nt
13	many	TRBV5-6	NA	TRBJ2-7	CASRAGHLYEQYF	TGTGCCAGCAGGGCGGGACACCTCTACGAGCAGTACTTC
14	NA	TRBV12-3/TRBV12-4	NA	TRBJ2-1	CASSLMVQDNEQFF	TGTGCCAGCAGTTTAATGGTACAAGACAATGAGCAGTTCTTC
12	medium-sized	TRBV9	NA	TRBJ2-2	CASSPNTGELFF	TGTGCCAGCAGCCCGAACACCGGGGAGCTGTTTTTT
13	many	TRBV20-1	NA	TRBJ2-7	CSAPSRDFYEQYF	TGCAGTGCCCCATCACGGGACTTCTACGAGCAGTACTTC
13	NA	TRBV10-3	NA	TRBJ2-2	CAISPWDTGELFF	TGTGCCATCTCTCCGTGGGACACCGGGGAGCTGTTTTTT
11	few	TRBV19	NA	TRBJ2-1	CASSIKGEQFF	TGTGCCAGTAGTATCAAGGGCGAGCAGTTCTTC
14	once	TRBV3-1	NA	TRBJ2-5	CASSRQVKLETQYF	TGTGCCAGCAGCCGACAGGTGAAACTGGAGACCCAGTACTTC
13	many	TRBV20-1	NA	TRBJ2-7	CSARDPRPYEQYF	TGCAGTGCCCGGGACCCCCGTCCCTACGAGCAGTACTTC
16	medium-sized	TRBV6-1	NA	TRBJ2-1	CASTKGAGEKVYEQFF	TGTGCCAGCACAAAAGGGGCAGGGGAGAAGGTCTATGAGCAGTTCTTC
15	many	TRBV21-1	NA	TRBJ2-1	CASSKGGSPDNEQFF	TGTGCCAGCAGCAAAGGAGGTTCACCTGACAATGAGCAGTTCTTC
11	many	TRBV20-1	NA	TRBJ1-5	CSATDTQPQHF	TGCAGTGCTACCGATACCCAGCCCCAGCATTTT
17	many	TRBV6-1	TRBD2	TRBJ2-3	CASSLRSGSYLTDTQYF	TGTGCCAGCAGTCTCCGAAGCGGGAGCTATCTCACAGATACGCAGTATTTT
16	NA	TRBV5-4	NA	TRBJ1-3	CASSLGSGSSGNTIYF	TGTGCCAGCAGCTTGGGATCAGGTAGCTCTGGAAACACCATATATTTT
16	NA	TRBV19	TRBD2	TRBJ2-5	CASSTRGSGSWETQYF	TGTGCCAGTAGTACCCGGGGTAGCGGGAGTTGGGAGACCCAGTACTTC
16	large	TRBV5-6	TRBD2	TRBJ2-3	CASSRATGGPSDTQYF	TGTGCCAGCAGCCGGGCTACGGGAGGGCCCTCAGATACGCAGTATTTT
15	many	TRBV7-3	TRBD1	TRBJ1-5	CASSLTGDRDQPQHF	TGTGCCAGCAGCCTTACAGGGGATAGGGATCAGCCCCAGCATTTT
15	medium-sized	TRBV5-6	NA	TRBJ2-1	CASSSVGHSYNEQFF	TGTGCCAGCAGCTCGGTCGGCCATTCCTACAATGAGCAGTTCTTC
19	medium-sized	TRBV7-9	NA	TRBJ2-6	CASSLGRQRVASGANVLTF	TGTGCCAGCAGCTTGGGACGCCAGCGGGTGGCCTCTGGGGCCAACGTCCTGACTTTC
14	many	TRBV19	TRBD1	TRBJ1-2	CASSIDLGQGGYTF	TGTGCCAGTAGTATAGATCTGGGACAGGGAGGCTACACCTTC
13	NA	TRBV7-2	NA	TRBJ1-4	CASRGSAGEKLFF	TGTGCCAGCCGCGGGTCGGCCGGTGAAAAACTGTTTTTT
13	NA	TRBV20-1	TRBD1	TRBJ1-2	CSVNDRGTRGYTF	TGCAGTGTGAATGACAGGGGGACGCGCGGCTACACCTTC
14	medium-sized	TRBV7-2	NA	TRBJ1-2	CASSLTRQEGGYTF	TGTGCCAGCAGCTTAACCCGACAGGAGGGCGGCTACACCTTC
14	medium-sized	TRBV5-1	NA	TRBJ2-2	CASSFTGLPGELFF	TGCGCCAGCAGCTTTACGGGGCTCCCCGGGGAGCTGTTTTTT
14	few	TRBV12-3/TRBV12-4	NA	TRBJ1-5	CASRGNGRDQPQHF	TGTGCCAGCAGGGGGAACGGTCGGGATCAGCCCCAGCATTTT
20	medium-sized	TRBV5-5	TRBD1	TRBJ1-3	CASSPGATGSQHSSGNTIYF	TGTGCCAGCAGCCCAGGGGCGACAGGGTCCCAACATTCCTCTGGAAACACCATATATTTT
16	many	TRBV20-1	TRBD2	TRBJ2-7	CSARDRSGSVTNEQYF	TGCAGTGCTAGGGACCGTAGCGGGAGCGTTACGAATGAGCAGTACTTC
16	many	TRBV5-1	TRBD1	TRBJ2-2	CASSPSGQVNTGELFF	TGCGCCAGCAGCCCTTCGGGACAGGTTAACACCGGGGAGCTGTTTTTT
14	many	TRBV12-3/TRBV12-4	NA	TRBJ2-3	CASRSPRSGDTQYF	TGTGCCAGCAGGTCCCCCCGCTCAGGCGATACGCAGTATTTT
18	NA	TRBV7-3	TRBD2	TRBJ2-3	CASSLTASGGASTDTQYF	TGTGCCAGCAGCTTAACGGCCAGCGGGGGGGCAAGCACAGATACGCAGTATTTT
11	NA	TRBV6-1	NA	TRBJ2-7	CASYVEGEQYF	TGTGCCAGCTACGTGGAAGGAGAGCAGTACTTC